This TCR beta chain appears in the sequencing data of a study of blood T cell repertoires in COVID-19. Overall study context: Sites in the United States, Italy and Spain provided acute and convalescent COVID-19 samples. T cells, B-cell-depleted T cells, or PBMCs provided the cDNA or gDNA that served as material.

This clone was detected only a few times. Authors' analysis steps: For nucleated cells, counts were estimated from reference gene primer amplification. This table comes from immunoSEQ multiplex PCR, and its TCRdb copy is limited to in-frame clones, with some not included. From that table come the V and J calls and clone size; the DNA was used to work out D and trimming. The table shows some 70,000 clones, with roughly 79% occurring only once. Germline CDR1 MDHEN, CDR2 SYDVKM. V was trimmed by 6 bases and J by 1 base, leaving 9 bases between them. The CDR3 loop spans 13 amino acids. The source is a woman aged 55-70 years with acute or convalescent COVID-19. The sample was peripheral blood. This rearrangement joins TRBV28 to TRBJ1-2; D not certain. For the CDR3, the DNA is TGTGCCAGCAGCCAAGAGAATAACTATGGCTACACCTTC. The encoded protein is CASSQENNYGYTF.